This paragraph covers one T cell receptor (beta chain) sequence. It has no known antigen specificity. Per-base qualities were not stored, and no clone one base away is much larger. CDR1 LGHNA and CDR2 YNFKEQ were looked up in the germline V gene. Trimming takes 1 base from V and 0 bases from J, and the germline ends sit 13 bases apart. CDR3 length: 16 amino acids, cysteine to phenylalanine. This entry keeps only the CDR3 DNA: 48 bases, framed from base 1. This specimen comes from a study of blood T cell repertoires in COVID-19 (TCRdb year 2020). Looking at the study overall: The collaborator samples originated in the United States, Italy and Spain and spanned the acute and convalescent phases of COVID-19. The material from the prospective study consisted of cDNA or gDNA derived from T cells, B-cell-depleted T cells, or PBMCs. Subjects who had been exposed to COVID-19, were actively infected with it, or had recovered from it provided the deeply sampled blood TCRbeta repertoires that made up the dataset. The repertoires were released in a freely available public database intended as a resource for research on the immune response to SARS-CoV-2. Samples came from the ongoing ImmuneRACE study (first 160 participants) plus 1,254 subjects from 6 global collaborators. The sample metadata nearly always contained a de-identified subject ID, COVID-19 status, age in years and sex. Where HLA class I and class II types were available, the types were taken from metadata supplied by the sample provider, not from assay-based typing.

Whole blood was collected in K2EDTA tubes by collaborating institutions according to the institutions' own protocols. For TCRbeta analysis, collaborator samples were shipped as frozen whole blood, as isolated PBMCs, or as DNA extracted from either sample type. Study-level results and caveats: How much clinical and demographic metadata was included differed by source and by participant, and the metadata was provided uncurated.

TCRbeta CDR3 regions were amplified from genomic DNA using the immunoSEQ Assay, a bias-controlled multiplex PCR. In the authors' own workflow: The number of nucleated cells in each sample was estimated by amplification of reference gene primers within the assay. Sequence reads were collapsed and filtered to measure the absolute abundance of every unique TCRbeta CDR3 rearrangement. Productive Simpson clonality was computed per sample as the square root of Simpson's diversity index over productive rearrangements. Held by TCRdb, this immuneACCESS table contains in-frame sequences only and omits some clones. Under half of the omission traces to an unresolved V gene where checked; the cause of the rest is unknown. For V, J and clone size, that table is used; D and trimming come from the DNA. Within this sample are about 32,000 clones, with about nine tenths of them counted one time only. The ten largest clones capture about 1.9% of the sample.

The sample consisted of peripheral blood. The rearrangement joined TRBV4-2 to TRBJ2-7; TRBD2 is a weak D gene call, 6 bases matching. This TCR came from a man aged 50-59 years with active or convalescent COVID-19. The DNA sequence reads TGTGCCAGCAGCCAAGTGGTAGCGGTTAGCTCCTACGAGCAGTACTTC. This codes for CASSQVVAVSSYEQYF.